Listed below are T cell receptor beta chains from one sample, sequenced in a study of Ad26.COV2.S vaccination and SARS-CoV-2 variants. Using immunoSEQ multiplex PCR, the repertoire was profiled, and TCRdb retains in-frame clones only, with some absent. The data hold about 220,000 clones, with around 89% observed a single time. The sequences come from peripheral blood, collected in a trial of Ad26.COV2.S vaccine versus placebo. The receptors originated from a person aged 18-60 years who received the Ad26.COV2.S COVID-19 vaccine or a placebo. Each CDR3 is given with its conserved first and last residue. Each record gives: D gene, J gene, V gene, CDR3 DNA, CDR3 protein. D genes are given only for firm matches.

D gene: -; J gene: TRBJ2-2; V gene: TRBV5-1; CDR3 DNA: TGCGCCAGCAGCTTTTGGATTCAGACCGGGGAGCTGTTTTTT; CDR3 protein: CASSFWIQTGELFF
D gene: TRBD2; J gene: TRBJ2-5; V gene: TRBV28; CDR3 DNA: TGTGCCAGCAGTTGGGACACAAAAGCTAGCGGGGGGTTGACCCAGTACTTC; CDR3 protein: CASSWDTKASGGLTQYF
D gene: TRBD1; J gene: TRBJ1-2; V gene: TRBV29-1; CDR3 DNA: TGCAGCGTTGGGACAGGGGGCGATGGCTACACCTTC; CDR3 protein: CSVGTGGDGYTF
D gene: -; J gene: TRBJ1-1; V gene: TRBV5-5; CDR3 DNA: TGTGCCAGCAGCTTGGTAGATCGGCAGGCGATTGAAGCTTTCTTT; CDR3 protein: CASSLVDRQAIEAFF
D gene: -; J gene: TRBJ1-1; V gene: TRBV28; CDR3 DNA: TGTGCCAGCAGCCAACCGGGTCGATTGGAAGCTTTCTTT; CDR3 protein: CASSQPGRLEAFF
D gene: -; J gene: TRBJ1-6; V gene: TRBV2; CDR3 DNA: TGTGCCAGCACTCAACCGGGACCCCTCCACTTT; CDR3 protein: CASTQPGPLHF
D gene: -; J gene: TRBJ2-7; V gene: TRBV7-9; CDR3 DNA: TGTGCCAGCAGCCGCGCGGACAGTTACGAGCAGTACTTC; CDR3 protein: CASSRADSYEQYF
D gene: -; J gene: TRBJ1-3; V gene: TRBV6-2/TRBV6-3; CDR3 DNA: TGTGCCAGCAGTACGGACAGCGTGTTTCAAGGACCTCGCACCATATATTTT; CDR3 protein: CASSTDSVFQGPRTIYF
D gene: TRBD1; J gene: TRBJ1-4; V gene: TRBV30; CDR3 DNA: TGTGCCTGGAGTGAGGGAGGACAGGGTGGAGAAAAACTGTTTTTT; CDR3 protein: CAWSEGGQGGEKLFF
D gene: -; J gene: TRBJ2-3; V gene: TRBV4-1; CDR3 DNA: TGCGCCAGCAGCCAAGTCGGGACAGCGGGGGATACGCAGTATTTT; CDR3 protein: CASSQVGTAGDTQYF
D gene: -; J gene: TRBJ2-7; V gene: TRBV4-2; CDR3 DNA: TGTGCCAGCAGCCAAGATCAGCTAGGGACCGCCTACGAGCAGTACTTC; CDR3 protein: CASSQDQLGTAYEQYF
D gene: TRBD1; J gene: TRBJ2-7; V gene: TRBV6-6; CDR3 DNA: TGTGCCAGCAGTCCCTCGGGACAGTCCCTTATCTCCTACGAGCAGTACTTC; CDR3 protein: CASSPSGQSLISYEQYF